This T cell receptor (beta chain) came from a study of resident and recirculating memory T cells in vitiligo. Study-level information: Shave-biopsy epidermis from lesional and nonlesional skin was sequenced alongside PBMCs. Study-wide results and limits: Sequences differed between biopsy sites and patients, suggesting private specificity.

CDR1 is KGHSH, CDR2 LQKENI, per germline. The CDR3 totals 16 residues. V dropped 3 bases and J dropped 2 bases, with 14 bases sitting between them. Stable vitiligo meant no lesion change over the previous 6 months. No vitiligo treatment was given during the prior three months. Notes on this clone: The antigen is undetermined.

Profiled with immunoSEQ multiplex PCR; TCRdb holds only in-frame clones, not every one. The data contain tens of thousands of clones, about nine tenths of them singletons. Specimen: blood. The clonotype originates from a male donor with vitiligo. V and J are TRBV18 and TRBJ1-3; D is perhaps TRBD1 (6 bases). CDR3 protein: CASSPQGYNPGNTIYF. CDR3 nucleotides: TGTGCCAGCTCACCGCAGGGGTATAATCCTGGAAACACCATATATTTT.